This T cell receptor (beta chain) derives from a study of OX40 agonist ivuxolimab in advanced cancers. Overall study findings and caveats: Partly responding patients at 0.1-3.0 mg/kg showed some of the smallest clonal expansion.

This clone showed up just a few times. Its antigen is undetermined. Trimming removed 4 bases from V and 3 bases from J, with 13 bases in between. The CDR3 has 14 residues. The germline CDR1 and CDR2 sequences are SGHDT and YYEEEE. Some clones are missing from TCRdb's copy, which holds only in-frame ones; the method was immunoSEQ multiplex PCR. The sample contains 91,000 or so clones, approximately 94% of which appear only once. Material: CD4+ or CD8+ T cells sorted from blood, obtained in a trial of the OX40 agonist ivuxolimab. The source is an adult with an advanced solid tumor such as melanoma, head and neck, liver or kidney cancer. The chain is built from TRBV5-6 and TRBJ1-2; D is ambiguous. In DNA form, the CDR3 reads TGTGCCAGCAGCGCTCCGGCTTGGGACTATGGCTACACCTTC. This codes for CASSAPAWDYGYTF. The variable domain in full, completed from reference TRBV5-6 and TRBJ1-2, reads DAGVTQSPTHLIKTRGQQVTLRCSPKSGHDTVSWYQQALGQGPQFIFQYYEEEERQRGNFPDRFSGHQFPNYSSELNVNALLLGDSALYLCASSAPAWDYGYTFGSGTRLTVV.